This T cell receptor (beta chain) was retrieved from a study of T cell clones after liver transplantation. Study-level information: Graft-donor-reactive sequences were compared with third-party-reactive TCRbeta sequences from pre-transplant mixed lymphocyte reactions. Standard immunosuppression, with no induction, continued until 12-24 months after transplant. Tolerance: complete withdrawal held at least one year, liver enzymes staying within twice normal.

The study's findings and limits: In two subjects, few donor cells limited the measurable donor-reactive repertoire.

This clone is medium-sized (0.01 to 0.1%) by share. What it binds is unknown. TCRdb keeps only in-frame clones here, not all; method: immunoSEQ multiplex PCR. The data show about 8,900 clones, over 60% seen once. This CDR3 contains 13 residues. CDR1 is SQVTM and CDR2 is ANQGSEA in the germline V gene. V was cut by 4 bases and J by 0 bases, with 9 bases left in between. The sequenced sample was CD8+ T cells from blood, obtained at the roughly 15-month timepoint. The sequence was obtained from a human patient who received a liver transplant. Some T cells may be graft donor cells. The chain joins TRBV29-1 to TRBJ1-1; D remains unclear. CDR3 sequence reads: CSVVLGMNTEAFF. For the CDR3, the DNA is TGCAGCGTTGTGCTAGGCATGAACACTGAAGCTTTCTTT.